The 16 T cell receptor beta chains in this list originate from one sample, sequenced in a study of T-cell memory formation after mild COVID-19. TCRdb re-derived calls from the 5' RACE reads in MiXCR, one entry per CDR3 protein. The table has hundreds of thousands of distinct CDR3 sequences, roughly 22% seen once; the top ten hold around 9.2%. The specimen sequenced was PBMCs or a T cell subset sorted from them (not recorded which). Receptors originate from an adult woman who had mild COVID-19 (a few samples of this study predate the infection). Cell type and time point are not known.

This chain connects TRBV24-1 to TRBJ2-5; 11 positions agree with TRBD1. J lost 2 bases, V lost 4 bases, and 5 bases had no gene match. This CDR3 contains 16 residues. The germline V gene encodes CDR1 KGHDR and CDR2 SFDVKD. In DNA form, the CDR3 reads TGTGCCACCAGTGACGCCGGGACAGGGGGTCAAGAGACCCAGTACTTC. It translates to CATSDAGTGGQETQYF.

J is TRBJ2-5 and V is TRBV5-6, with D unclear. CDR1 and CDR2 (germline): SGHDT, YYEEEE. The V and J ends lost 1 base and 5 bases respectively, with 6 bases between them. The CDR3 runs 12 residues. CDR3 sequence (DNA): TGTGCCAGCAGCTTGTCATGGGAGACCCAGTACTTC. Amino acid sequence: CASSLSWETQYF.

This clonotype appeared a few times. DNA for the CDR3: TGTGCCAGCAGCTTAGACCAGGGAAGCAATCAGCCCCAGCATTTT. Protein product: CASSLDQGSNQPQHF. V usage is TRBV7-2 and J usage is TRBJ1-5, with D perhaps TRBD1 (5 bases). Germline-derived CDR1 and CDR2 are SGHTA and FQGNSA. This CDR3 region has 15 residues. Trimming left V 1 base short and J 1 base short, with 8 bases between.

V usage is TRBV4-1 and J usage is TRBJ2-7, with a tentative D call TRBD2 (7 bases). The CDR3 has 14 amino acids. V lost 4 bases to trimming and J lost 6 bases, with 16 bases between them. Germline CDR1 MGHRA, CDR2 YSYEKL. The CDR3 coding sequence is TGCGCCAGCAGCCCACGGACTAGGGGGGGCGAGCAGTACTTC. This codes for CASSPRTRGGEQYF.

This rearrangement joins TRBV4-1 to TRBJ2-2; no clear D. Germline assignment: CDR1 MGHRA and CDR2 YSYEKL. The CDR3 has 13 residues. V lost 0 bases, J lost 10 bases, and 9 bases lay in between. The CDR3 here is CASSQDRWEELFF. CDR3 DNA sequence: TGCGCCAGCAGCCAAGATCGGTGGGAGGAGCTGTTTTTT.

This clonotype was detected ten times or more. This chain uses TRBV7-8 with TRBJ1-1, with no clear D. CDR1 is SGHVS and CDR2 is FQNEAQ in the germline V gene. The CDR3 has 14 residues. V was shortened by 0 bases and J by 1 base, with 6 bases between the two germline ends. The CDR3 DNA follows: TGTGCCAGCAGCTTAGCGGGCCAGAACACTGAAGCTTTCTTT. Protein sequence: CASSLAGQNTEAFF. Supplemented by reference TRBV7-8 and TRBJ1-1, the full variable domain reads GAGVSQSPRYKVAKRGQDVALRCDPISGHVSLFWYQQALGQGPEFLTYFQNEAQLDKSGLPSDRFFAERPEGSVSTLKIQRTQQEDSAVYLCASSLAGQNTEAFFGQGTRLTVV.

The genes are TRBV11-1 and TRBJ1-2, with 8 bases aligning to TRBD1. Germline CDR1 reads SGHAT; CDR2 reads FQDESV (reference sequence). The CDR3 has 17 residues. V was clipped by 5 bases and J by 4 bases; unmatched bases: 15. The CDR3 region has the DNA TGTGCCAGCAGCCCCGATGGCTTCAGGGGGCAGGTCTATGGCTACACCTTC. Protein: CASSPDGFRGQVYGYTF.

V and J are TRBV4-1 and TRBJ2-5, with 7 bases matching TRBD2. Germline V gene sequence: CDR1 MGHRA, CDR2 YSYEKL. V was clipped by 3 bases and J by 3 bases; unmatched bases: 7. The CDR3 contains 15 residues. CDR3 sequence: CASSQGTIKEETQYF. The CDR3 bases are TGCGCCAGCAGCCAGGGGACTATCAAAGAAGAGACCCAGTACTTC.

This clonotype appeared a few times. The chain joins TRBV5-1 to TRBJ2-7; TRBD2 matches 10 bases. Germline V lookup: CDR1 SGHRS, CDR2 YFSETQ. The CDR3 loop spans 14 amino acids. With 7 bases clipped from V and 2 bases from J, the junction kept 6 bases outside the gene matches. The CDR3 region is CASGWTSGTYEQYF. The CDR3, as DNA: TGCGCCAGCGGGTGGACTAGCGGCACCTACGAGCAGTACTTC. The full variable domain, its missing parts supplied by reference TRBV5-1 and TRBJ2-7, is KAGVTQTPRYLIKTRGQQVTLSCSPISGHRSVSWYQQTPGQGLQFLFEYFSETQRNKGNFPGRFSGRQFSNSRSEMNVSTLELGDSALYLCASGWTSGTYEQYFGPGTRLTVT.

The CDR3 here is CASSQVGSRDTQYF. The DNA of the CDR3 is TGTGCCAGCAGCCAAGTGGGGTCGCGGGATACGCAGTATTTT. This chain connects TRBV3-1 to TRBJ2-3; D ambiguous. The CDR3 sequence is 14 residues long. V was pared by 1 base and J by 6 bases, with 11 bases between. Germline CDR1 reads LGHDT; CDR2 reads YNNKEL (reference sequence).

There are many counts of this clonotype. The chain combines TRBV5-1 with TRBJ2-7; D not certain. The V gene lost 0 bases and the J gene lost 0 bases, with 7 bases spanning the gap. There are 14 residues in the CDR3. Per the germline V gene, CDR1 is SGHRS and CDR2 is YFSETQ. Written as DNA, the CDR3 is TGCGCCAGCAGCTTGGTGGAGAACTCCTACGAGCAGTACTTC. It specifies CASSLVENSYEQYF.

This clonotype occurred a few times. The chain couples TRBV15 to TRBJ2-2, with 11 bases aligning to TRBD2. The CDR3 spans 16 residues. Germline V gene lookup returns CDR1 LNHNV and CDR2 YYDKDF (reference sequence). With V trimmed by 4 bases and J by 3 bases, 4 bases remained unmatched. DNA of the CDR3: TGTGCCACCAGCAAGGGGACTAGCGGACACACCGGGGAGCTGTTTTTT. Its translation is CATSKGTSGHTGELFF.

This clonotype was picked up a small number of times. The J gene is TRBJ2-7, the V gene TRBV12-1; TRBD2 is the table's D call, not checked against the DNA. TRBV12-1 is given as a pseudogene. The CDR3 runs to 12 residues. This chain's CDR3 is CASSFLRVGQYF. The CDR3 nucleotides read TGTGCCAGCAGTTTCCTCCGAGTAGGGCAGTACTTC.

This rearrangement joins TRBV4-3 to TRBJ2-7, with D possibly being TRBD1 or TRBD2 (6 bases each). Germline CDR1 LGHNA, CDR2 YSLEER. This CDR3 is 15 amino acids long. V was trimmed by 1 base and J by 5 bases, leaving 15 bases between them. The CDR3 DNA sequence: TGCGCCAGCAGCCAAGTGCTGGGGGGCGGCCACGAGCAGTACTTC. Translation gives CASSQVLGGGHEQYF.

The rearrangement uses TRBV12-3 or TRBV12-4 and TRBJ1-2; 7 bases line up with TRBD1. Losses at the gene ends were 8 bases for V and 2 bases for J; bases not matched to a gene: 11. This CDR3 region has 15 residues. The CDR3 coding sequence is TGTGCCAGCCGAACCCGGGACAGTAAAAACTATGGCTACACCTTC. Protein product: CASRTRDSKNYGYTF.

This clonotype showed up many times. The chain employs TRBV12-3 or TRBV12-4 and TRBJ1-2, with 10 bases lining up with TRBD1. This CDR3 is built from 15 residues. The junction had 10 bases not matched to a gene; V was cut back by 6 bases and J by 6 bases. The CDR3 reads CASSHQTGGSNGYTF. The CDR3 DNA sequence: TGTGCCAGCAGCCACCAGACAGGGGGCAGCAATGGCTACACCTTC.